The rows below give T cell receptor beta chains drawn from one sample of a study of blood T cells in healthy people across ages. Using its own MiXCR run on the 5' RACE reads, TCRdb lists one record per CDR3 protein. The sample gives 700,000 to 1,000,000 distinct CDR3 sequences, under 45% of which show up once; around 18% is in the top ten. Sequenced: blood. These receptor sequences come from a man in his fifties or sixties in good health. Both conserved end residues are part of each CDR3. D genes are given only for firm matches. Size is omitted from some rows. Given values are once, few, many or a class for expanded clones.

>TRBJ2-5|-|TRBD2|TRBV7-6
CANSPGTSGAQGTQYF
TGTGCCAACAGCCCAGGGACTAGCGGGGCTCAAGGGACCCAGTACTTC
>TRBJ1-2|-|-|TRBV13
CASSNTEVLNSGYTF
TGTGCCAGCAGCAATACAGAGGTCCTTAATTCTGGCTACACCTTC
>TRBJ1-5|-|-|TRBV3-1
CASSEGAQPQHF
TGTGCCAGCAGCGAAGGGGCGCAGCCCCAGCATTTT
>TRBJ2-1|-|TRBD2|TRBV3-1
CASSQGAGGRFNEQFF
TGTGCCAGCAGCCAAGGGGCGGGGGGTAGGTTCAATGAGCAGTTCTTC
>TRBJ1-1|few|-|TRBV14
CASSQDPGVWTEAFF
TGTGCCAGCAGCCAAGATCCTGGTGTCTGGACTGAAGCTTTCTTT
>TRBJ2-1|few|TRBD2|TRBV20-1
CSARTSGNNEQFF
TGCAGTGCCAGAACTAGCGGGAACAATGAGCAGTTCTTC
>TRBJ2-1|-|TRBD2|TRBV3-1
CASSPRSGLAAEFF
TGTGCCAGCAGCCCACGGTCGGGACTAGCGGCTGAGTTCTTC
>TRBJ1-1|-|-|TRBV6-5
CASSYSYRLNTEAFF
TGTGCCAGCAGTTACTCCTACAGGTTGAACACTGAAGCTTTCTTT
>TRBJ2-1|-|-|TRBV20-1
CSARHPSSYNEQFF
TGCAGTGCAAGACACCCGAGCTCCTACAATGAGCAGTTCTTC
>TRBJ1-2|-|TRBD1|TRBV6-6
CASSYEGAWGYTF
TGTGCCAGCAGTTACGAGGGGGCGTGGGGCTACACCTTC
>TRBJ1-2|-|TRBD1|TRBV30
CALGEDRGSNYGYTF
TGTGCTCTCGGGGAGGACAGGGGATCCAACTATGGCTACACCTTC
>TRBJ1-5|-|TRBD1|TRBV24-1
CATSPGLTGTGNQPQHF
TGTGCCACCAGCCCGGGGCTGACAGGGACGGGCAATCAGCCCCAGCATTTT
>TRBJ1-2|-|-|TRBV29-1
CSVGLSDIRGYGYTF
TGCAGCGTCGGACTTTCGGACATTCGCGGCTATGGCTACACCTTC
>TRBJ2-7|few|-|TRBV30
CAWSVWGRSSYNEQYF
TGTGCCTGGAGTGTGTGGGGACGGAGCTCCTACAATGAGCAGTACTTC
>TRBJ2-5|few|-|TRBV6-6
CASSHLAREGETQYF
TGTGCCAGCAGTCACCTCGCCAGGGAAGGAGAGACCCAGTACTTC
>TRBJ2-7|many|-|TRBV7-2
CASSLERSYEQYF
TGTGCCAGCAGCTTGGAGCGGTCCTACGAGCAGTACTTC
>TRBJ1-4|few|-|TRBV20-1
CSAPTRAKGEKLFF
TGCAGTGCTCCCACCAGGGCGAAAGGGGAAAAACTGTTTTTT
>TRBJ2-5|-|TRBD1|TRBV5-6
CASSLDNRGGETQYF
TGTGCCAGCAGCTTGGATAACAGGGGCGGGGAGACCCAGTACTTC
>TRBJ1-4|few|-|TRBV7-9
CASSLNNEKLFF
TGTGCCAGCAGCTTAAACAATGAAAAACTGTTTTTT
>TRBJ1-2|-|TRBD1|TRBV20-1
CSAGDRDDYGYTF
TGCAGTGCTGGGGACAGGGATGACTATGGCTACACCTTC
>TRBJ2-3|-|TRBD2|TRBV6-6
CASSFGGGRTTDTQYF
TGTGCCAGCAGTTTCGGGGGAGGGCGGACCACAGATACGCAGTATTTT
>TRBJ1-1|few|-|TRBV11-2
CASSLEGRIEAFF
TGTGCCAGCAGCTTAGAGGGGCGCATTGAAGCTTTCTTT
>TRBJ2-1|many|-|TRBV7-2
CASSLRYNEQFF
TGTGCCAGCAGCCTCCGATACAATGAGCAGTTCTTC
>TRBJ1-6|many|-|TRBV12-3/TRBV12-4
CASSPNPGSASALHF
TGTGCCAGCAGCCCCAACCCCGGGAGTGCCTCAGCCCTCCACTTT
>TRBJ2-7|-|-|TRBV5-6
CASSLHDEQYF
TGTGCCAGCAGCTTACATGACGAGCAGTACTTC
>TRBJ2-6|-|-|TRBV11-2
CASSLDLVASDGGTNVLTF
TGTGCCAGCAGCTTAGATCTGGTGGCTAGCGATGGTGGGACCAACGTCCTGACTTTC
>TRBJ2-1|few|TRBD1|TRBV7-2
CASSFDRGRVKFF
TGTGCCAGCAGCTTTGACAGGGGGCGTGTGAAGTTCTTC
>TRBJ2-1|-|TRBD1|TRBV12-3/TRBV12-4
CASSPTRDSRNNEQFF
TGTGCCAGCAGTCCTACCCGGGACAGTCGTAATAATGAGCAGTTCTTC
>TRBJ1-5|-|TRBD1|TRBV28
CASSPRDRGSNQPQHF
TGTGCCAGCAGTCCGAGAGACAGGGGAAGCAATCAGCCCCAGCATTTT
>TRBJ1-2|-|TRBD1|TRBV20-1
CSAFGQVNYGYTF
TGCAGTGCATTCGGACAGGTTAACTATGGCTACACCTTC
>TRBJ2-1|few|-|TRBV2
CASSGQGINEQFF
TGTGCCAGCAGTGGGCAGGGGATCAATGAGCAGTTCTTC
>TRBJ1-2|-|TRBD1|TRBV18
CASSPRPGQGARGYTF
TGTGCCAGCTCACCGCGACCGGGACAGGGGGCTCGTGGCTACACCTTC
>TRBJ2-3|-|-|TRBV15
CATSRDTGINTQYF
TGTGCCACCAGCAGAGACACAGGGATAAATACGCAGTATTTT
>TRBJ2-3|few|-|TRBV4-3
CASSQDFLQGTDTQYF
TGCGCCAGCAGCCAAGATTTTTTGCAGGGCACAGATACGCAGTATTTT
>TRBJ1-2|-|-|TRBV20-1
CSARIWDGPYGYTF
TGCAGTGCTAGAATCTGGGACGGACCCTATGGCTACACCTTC
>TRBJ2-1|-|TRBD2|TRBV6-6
CASSDSLAGGGQFF
TGTGCCAGCAGTGACTCATTAGCGGGGGGTGGGCAGTTCTTC
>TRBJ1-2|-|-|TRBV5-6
CASSSGEGYGYTF
TGTGCCAGCAGTTCCGGGGAGGGCTATGGCTACACCTTC
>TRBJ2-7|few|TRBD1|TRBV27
CASSLSSLGQGYEQYF
TGTGCCAGCAGTTTATCGTCTCTGGGACAGGGCTACGAGCAGTACTTC
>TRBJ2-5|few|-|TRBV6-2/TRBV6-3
CASRGRETQYF
TGTGCCAGCCGGGGGCGGGAGACCCAGTACTTC
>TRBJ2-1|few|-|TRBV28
CASSLTPRRLSSYNEQFF
TGTGCCAGCAGTTTAACCCCACGGCGTTTAAGCTCCTACAATGAGCAGTTCTTC
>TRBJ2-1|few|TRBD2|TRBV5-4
CASSSSGRGAVHEQFF
TGTGCCAGCAGTTCCTCCGGGCGGGGGGCCGTCCATGAGCAGTTCTTC
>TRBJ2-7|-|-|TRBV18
CASSPLRLGQVYEQYF
TGTGCCAGCTCACCTCTTCGGTTAGGGCAGGTTTACGAGCAGTACTTC
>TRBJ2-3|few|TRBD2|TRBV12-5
CASGRPAGGRDTQYF
TGTGCTAGTGGCAGGCCGGCGGGGGGCAGGGATACGCAGTATTTT
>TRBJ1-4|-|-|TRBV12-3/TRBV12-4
CASSFAGGGKKLFF
TGTGCCAGCAGTTTCGCGGGGGGCGGGAAGAAACTGTTTTTT
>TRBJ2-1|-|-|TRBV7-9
CASSNLILEGGNEQFF
TGTGCCAGCAGTAACCTTATATTGGAGGGGGGGAATGAGCAGTTCTTC
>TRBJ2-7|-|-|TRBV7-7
CASSKNPGHQEAQYF
TGTGCCAGCAGCAAAAATCCGGGACACCAAGAGGCCCAGTACTTC
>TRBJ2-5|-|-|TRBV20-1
CSASAVGQETQYF
TGCAGTGCTTCGGCAGTAGGACAGGAGACCCAGTACTTC
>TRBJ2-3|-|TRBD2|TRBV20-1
CSAKGTNQGSTDTQYF
TGCAGTGCTAAAGGGACTAACCAAGGCAGCACAGATACGCAGTATTTT
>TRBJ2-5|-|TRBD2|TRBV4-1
CASSPWTSGDVRETQYF
TGCGCCAGCAGCCCATGGACTAGCGGGGACGTGCGTGAGACCCAGTACTTC
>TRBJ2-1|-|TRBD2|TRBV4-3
CASSQRPGGGFDEQFF
TGCGCCAGCAGCCAAAGGCCTGGCGGGGGTTTCGATGAGCAGTTCTTC
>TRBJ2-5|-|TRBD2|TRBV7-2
CASSFRVGGQETQYF
TGTGCCAGCAGCTTTAGGGTGGGGGGGCAAGAGACCCAGTACTTC
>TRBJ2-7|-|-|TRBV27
CASGILGGEQYF
TGTGCCAGTGGTATTCTGGGAGGCGAGCAGTACTTC
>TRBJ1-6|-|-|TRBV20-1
CSARDDRGSQNSPLHF
TGCAGTGCTAGAGACGACCGGGGAAGTCAGAATTCACCCCTCCACTTT
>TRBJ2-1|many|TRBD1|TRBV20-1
CSAREGQLENEQFF
TGCAGTGCTAGAGAGGGACAGCTGGAGAATGAGCAGTTCTTC
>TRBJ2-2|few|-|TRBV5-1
CASSLGTANTGELFF
TGCGCCAGCAGCTTGGGGACAGCGAACACCGGGGAGCTGTTTTTT